This entry is about one T cell receptor (beta chain). The antigen is unknown. The data are from a study of T cell responses to AZD1222 COVID-19 vaccine. Study outcomes and limitations: Unmutated variant regions are reportedly targeted by nearly half of spike-specific TCRs.

The CDR3 sequence is 14 residues long. Germline V gene sequence: CDR1 SGHDT, CDR2 YYEEEE. Trimming took off 3 bases at V and 7 bases at J, with 16 bases between the two ends. Assay used: immunoSEQ multiplex PCR; TCRdb lists only in-frame clones, some missing. The sample carries around 66,000 clones, approximately 79% recorded once. The sample was peripheral blood, taken on day 0 of MenACWY control vaccination. The genes are TRBV5-6 and TRBJ1-1, with unresolved D. The receptor comes from an adult in good health. The CDR3 DNA reads TGTGCCAGCAGCTCAACATCTCGGACGGTTGAAGCTTTCTTT. This sequence encodes CASSSTSRTVEAFF.